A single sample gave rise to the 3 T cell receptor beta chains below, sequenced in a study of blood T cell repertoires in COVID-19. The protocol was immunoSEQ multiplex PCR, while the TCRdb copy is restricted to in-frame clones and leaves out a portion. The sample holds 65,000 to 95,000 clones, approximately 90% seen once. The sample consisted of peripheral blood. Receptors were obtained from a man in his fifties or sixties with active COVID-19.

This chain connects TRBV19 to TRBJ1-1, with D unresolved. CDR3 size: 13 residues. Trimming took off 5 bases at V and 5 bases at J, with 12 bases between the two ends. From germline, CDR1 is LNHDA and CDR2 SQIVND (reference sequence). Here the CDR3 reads CASSENTGTEAFF. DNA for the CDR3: TGTGCCAGTAGTGAGAATACCGGTACTGAAGCTTTCTTT.

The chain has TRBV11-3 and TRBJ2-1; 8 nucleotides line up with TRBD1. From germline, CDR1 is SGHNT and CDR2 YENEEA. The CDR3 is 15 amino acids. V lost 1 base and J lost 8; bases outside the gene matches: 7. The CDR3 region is CASSLAGQVGHEQFF. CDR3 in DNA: TGTGCCAGCAGCTTAGCGGGACAGGTAGGCCATGAGCAGTTCTTC.

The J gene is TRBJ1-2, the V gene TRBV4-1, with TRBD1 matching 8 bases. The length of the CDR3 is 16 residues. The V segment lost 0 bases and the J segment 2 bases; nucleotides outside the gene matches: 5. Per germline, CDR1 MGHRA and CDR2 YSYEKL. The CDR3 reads CASSQDVGQGNYGYTF. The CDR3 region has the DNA TGCGCCAGCAGCCAAGATGTTGGACAGGGAAACTATGGCTACACCTTC.